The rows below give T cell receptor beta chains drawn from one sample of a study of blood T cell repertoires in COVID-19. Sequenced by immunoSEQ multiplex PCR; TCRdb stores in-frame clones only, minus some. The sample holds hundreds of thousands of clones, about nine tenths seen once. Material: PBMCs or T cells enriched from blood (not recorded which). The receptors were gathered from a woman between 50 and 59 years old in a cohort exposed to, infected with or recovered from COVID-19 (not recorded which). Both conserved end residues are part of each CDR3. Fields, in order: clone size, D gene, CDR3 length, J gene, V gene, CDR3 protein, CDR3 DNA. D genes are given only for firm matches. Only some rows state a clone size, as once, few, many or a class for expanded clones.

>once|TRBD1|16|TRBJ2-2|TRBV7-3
CASSSTGTGFGGELFF
TGTGCCAGCAGCTCAACCGGGACAGGGTTTGGGGGGGAGCTGTTTTTT
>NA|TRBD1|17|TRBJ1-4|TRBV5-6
CASSLDRGTATNEKLFF
TGTGCCAGCAGCCTGGACAGGGGGACGGCAACTAATGAAAAACTGTTTTTT
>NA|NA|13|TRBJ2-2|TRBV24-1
CATSDSGWRELFF
TGTGCCACCAGTGACTCAGGGTGGCGGGAGCTGTTTTTT
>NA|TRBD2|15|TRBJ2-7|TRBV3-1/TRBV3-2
CASSQRTSGAYEQYF
TGTGCCAGCAGCCAGAGGACTAGCGGGGCCTACGAGCAGTACTTC
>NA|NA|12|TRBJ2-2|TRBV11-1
CASGRVAGELFF
TGTGCCAGCGGCAGGGTCGCCGGGGAGCTGTTTTTT
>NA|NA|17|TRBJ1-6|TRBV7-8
CASSQVTNRNYNSPLHF
TGTGCCAGCAGCCAAGTGACTAACAGAAATTATAATTCACCCCTCCACTTT
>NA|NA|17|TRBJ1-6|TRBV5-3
CARSLTSLWLEDSPLHF
TGTGCCAGAAGCTTGACCTCCCTCTGGCTCGAGGATTCACCCCTCCACTTT
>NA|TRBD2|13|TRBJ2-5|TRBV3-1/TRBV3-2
CASSLLAEETQYF
TGTGCCAGCAGCCTACTAGCGGAAGAGACCCAGTACTTC
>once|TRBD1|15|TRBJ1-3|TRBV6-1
CASSEDRGPGNTIYF
TGTGCCAGCAGTGAAGACAGGGGGCCTGGAAACACCATATATTTT
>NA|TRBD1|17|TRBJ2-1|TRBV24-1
CATSGWTGGSSYNEQFF
TGTGCCACCAGCGGATGGACAGGGGGAAGCTCCTACAATGAGCAGTTCTTC
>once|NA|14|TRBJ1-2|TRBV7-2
CASSALLAGRGYTF
TGTGCCAGCAGCGCCCTATTGGCGGGGAGGGGCTACACCTTC
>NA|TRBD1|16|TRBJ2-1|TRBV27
CASSGRDRASYNEQFF
TGTGCCAGCAGTGGGAGGGACAGGGCCTCCTACAATGAGCAGTTCTTC
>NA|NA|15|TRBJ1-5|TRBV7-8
CASSLERGTSGPQHF
TGTGCCAGCAGCTTAGAGCGGGGGACCTCCGGGCCCCAGCATTTT
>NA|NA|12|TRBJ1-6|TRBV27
CASSAGGSPLHF
TGTGCCAGCAGTGCCGGTGGTTCACCCCTCCACTTT
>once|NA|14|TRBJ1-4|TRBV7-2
CASSFGRANEKLFF
TGTGCCAGCAGCTTTGGCAGGGCTAATGAAAAACTGTTTTTT
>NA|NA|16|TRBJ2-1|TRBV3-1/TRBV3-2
CASSQGGSRGGNEQFF
TGTGCCAGCAGCCAAGGGGGCTCAAGGGGGGGCAATGAGCAGTTCTTC
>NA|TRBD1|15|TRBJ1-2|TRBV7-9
CASSPGTGGNYGYTF
TGTGCCAGCAGCCCGGGGACAGGGGGCAACTATGGCTACACCTTC
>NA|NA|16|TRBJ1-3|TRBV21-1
CASSIDSPHSGNTIYF
TGTGCCAGCAGCATTGACAGCCCGCACTCTGGAAACACCATATATTTT
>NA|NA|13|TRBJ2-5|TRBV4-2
CASSGPPMETQYF
TGTGCCAGCAGTGGCCCGCCAATGGAGACCCAGTACTTC
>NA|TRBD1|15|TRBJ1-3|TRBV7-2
CASSLRTGPGIAIYF
TGTGCCAGCAGCTTGCGGACAGGGCCGGGTATAGCCATATATTTT
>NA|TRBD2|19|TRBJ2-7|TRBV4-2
CASSLRLAGGNQVGYEQYF
TGTGCCAGCAGTCTTAGACTAGCGGGGGGAAATCAGGTGGGCTACGAGCAGTACTTC
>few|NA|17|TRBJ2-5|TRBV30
CAWSGEYRRGHRETQYF
TGTGCCTGGAGTGGGGAGTATAGGCGGGGGCACCGGGAGACCCAGTACTTC
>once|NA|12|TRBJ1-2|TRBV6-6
CAGRTPNYGYTF
TGTGCCGGACGGACACCCAACTATGGCTACACCTTC
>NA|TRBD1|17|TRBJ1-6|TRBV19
CASSPSEGAVYNSPLHF
TGTGCCAGTAGTCCCTCTGAGGGGGCAGTCTATAATTCACCCCTCCACTTT
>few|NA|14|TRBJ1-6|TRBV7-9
CASSFREGHSPLHF
TGTGCCAGCAGCTTTCGGGAGGGCCATTCACCCCTCCACTTT
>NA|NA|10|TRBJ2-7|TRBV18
CARETYEQYF
TGTGCCCGGGAGACCTACGAGCAGTACTTC
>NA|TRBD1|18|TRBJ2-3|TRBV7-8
CASSLVASDRASSYTQYF
TGTGCCAGCAGCTTAGTCGCTTCGGACAGGGCCTCCTCCTATACGCAGTATTTT
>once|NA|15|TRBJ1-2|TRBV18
CASSPLDSTRRGYTF
TGTGCCAGCTCACCACTCGACAGTACCCGACGAGGCTACACCTTC
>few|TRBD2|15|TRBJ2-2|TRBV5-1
CASRSTSGVTGELFF
TGCGCCAGCAGGTCCACTAGCGGGGTTACCGGGGAGCTGTTTTTT
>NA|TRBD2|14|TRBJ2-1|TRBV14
CASSQADSGGVQFF
TGTGCCAGCAGCCAAGCGGATAGCGGGGGGGTTCAGTTCTTC
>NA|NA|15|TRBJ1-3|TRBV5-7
CASSLVTDSGNTIYF
TGTGCCAGCAGCTTGGTCACAGACTCTGGAAACACCATATATTTT
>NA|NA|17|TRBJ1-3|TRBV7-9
CASSLGRGQNSGNTIYF
TGTGCCAGCAGCTTAGGGCGAGGACAGAACTCTGGAAACACCATATATTTT
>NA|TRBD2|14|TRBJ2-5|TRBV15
CATSRVAGAETQYF
TGTGCCACCAGCAGAGTAGCGGGGGCAGAGACCCAGTACTTC
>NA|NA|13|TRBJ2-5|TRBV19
CASRDSGLETQYF
TGTGCCAGTAGGGACAGTGGGTTGGAGACCCAGTACTTC
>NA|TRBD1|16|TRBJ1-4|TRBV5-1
CASSSRTGTVNEKLFF
TGCGCCAGCAGCTCAAGAACCGGGACAGTTAATGAAAAACTGTTTTTT
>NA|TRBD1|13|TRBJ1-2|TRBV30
CAWARRGQGVYTF
TGTGCCTGGGCCCGACGGGGACAGGGGGTTTACACCTTC
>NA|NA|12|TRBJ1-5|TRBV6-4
CASRTGNQPQHF
TGTGCCAGCAGGACAGGCAATCAGCCCCAGCATTTT
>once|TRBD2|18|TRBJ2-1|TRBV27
CASSTRGTSGGAVYEQFF
TGTGCCAGCAGTACCCGGGGGACTAGCGGGGGAGCGGTTTATGAGCAGTTCTTC
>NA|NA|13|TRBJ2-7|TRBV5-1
CASSLGFTYEQYF
TGCGCCAGCAGCCTAGGATTTACCTACGAGCAGTACTTC
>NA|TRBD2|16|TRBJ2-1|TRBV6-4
CASSEKRGLIREEQFF
TGTGCCAGCAGTGAGAAGCGGGGCCTTATACGGGAGGAGCAGTTCTTC
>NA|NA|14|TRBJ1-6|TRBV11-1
CASSFPGNLRPLHF
TGTGCCAGCAGCTTTCCAGGGAACCTCAGACCCCTCCACTTT
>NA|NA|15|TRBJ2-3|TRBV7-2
CASSLGGGGTDTQYF
TGTGCCAGCAGCTTAGGCGGAGGGGGCACAGATACGCAGTATTTT
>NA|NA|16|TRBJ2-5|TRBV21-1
CARGRAFWDIQETQYF
TGTGCCAGGGGGAGGGCCTTCTGGGACATCCAAGAGACCCAGTACTTC
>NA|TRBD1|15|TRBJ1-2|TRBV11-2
CASSTVRGRDYGYTF
TGTGCCAGCAGCACCGTAAGGGGGCGCGACTATGGCTACACCTTC
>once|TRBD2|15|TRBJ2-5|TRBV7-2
CASSLQAGGQETQYF
TGTGCCAGCAGCTTACAAGCGGGGGGGCAGGAGACCCAGTACTTC
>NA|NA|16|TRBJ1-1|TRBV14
CASSQDQGSLNTEAFF
TGTGCCAGCAGCCAAGATCAGGGGAGCTTGAACACTGAAGCTTTCTTT
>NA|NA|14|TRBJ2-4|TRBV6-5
CASRTTGTWDIQYF
TGTGCCAGCAGGACCACCGGGACTTGGGACATTCAGTACTTC
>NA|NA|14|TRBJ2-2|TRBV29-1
CSVVVGGIPGELFF
TGCAGCGTTGTTGTCGGAGGGATCCCCGGGGAGCTGTTTTTT
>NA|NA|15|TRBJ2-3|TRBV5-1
CASSLRGPFTDTQYF
TGCGCCAGCAGCTTGAGGGGTCCTTTCACAGATACGCAGTATTTT
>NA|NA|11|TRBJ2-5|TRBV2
CASSVQWTQYF
TGTGCCAGCAGTGTCCAGTGGACCCAGTACTTC
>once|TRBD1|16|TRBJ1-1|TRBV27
CASSPQAGTAFTEAFF
TGTGCCAGCAGCCCCCAGGCCGGGACAGCGTTCACTGAAGCTTTCTTT
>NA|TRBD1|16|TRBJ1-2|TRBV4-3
CASSQEGTGKIYGYTF
TGCGCCAGCAGCCAAGAAGGGACAGGGAAGATCTATGGCTACACCTTC